One and the same sample provided the 31 T cell receptor beta chains below, sequenced in a study of identical twins. TCRdb reprocessed the 5' RACE reads via MiXCR and lists one record per CDR3 protein. This sample carries roughly 350,000 distinct CDR3 sequences, roughly 9% of them seen once, and the ten largest clones take under 9.5%. Sequencing was carried out using naive T cells sorted from blood. The origin of the receptors is a woman aged 45-59 years in good health.

On this clonotype: One junction end does not reproduce the germline sequence, and a read error may be involved. V usage is TRBV7-6 and J usage is TRBJ2-1; 10 nucleotides agree with TRBD1. The CDR3 spans 14 residues. Germline V CDR1 and CDR2: SGHVS, FNYEAQ. The CDR3 spells CACSTGQGFDEQFF. CDR3 nucleotide sequence: TGTGCCTGCAGCACGGGACAGGGGTTCGATGAGCAGTTCTTC.

This clonotype was seen only a few times. The V call is TRBV24-1, the J call TRBJ2-5; possible D gene TRBD2, 5 bases. Germline V gene lookup returns CDR1 KGHDR and CDR2 SFDVKD. V was shortened by 5 bases and J by 4 bases, with 16 bases between the two germline ends. This CDR3 is 15 amino acids long. This CDR3 is CATSGIEGWRETQYF. The CDR3 DNA reads TGTGCCACCAGTGGGATTGAGGGTTGGCGAGAGACCCAGTACTTC.

This chain uses TRBV5-1 with TRBJ2-5, with TRBD2 as a possible D gene (5 bases). V was shortened by 4 bases and J by 2 bases, with 9 bases between the two germline ends. The V gene's germline CDR1 is SGHRS and CDR2 YFSETQ. The CDR3 has 13 amino acids. The CDR3 sequence is CASSDYGQETQYF. The CDR3 DNA follows: TGCGCCAGCAGCGACTATGGGCAAGAGACCCAGTACTTC.

The chain uses TRBV7-9 and TRBJ1-1; no reliable D call. Germline V gene data show CDR1 as SEHNR and CDR2 as FQNEAQ (reference sequence). V lost 3 bases, J lost 6 bases, and 8 bases lay in between. CDR3 length: 12 amino acids. The CDR3 region is CASSFQWAEAFF. DNA of the CDR3: TGTGCCAGCAGCTTTCAGTGGGCTGAAGCTTTCTTT.

V and J are TRBV4-1 and TRBJ2-1, with no clear D. Between the trimmed V and J ends, which lost 1 base and 9 bases, there was a span of 7 bases. The CDR3 spans 12 residues. Germline V lookup: CDR1 MGHRA, CDR2 YSYEKL. CDR3 bases: TGCGCCAGCAGCCAAGCGATTGGTGAGCAGTTCTTC. It is translated as CASSQAIGEQFF.

This clonotype was found many times. The V and J genes are TRBV30 and TRBJ2-1; D unresolved. V lost 2 bases, J lost 0 bases, and 5 bases lay in between. The CDR3 is made up of 13 amino acids. Germline assignment: CDR1 GTSNPN and CDR2 SVGIG (reference sequence). The CDR3 protein is CAWSQSSYNEQFF. The CDR3 coding sequence is TGTGCCTGGAGTCAAAGCTCCTACAATGAGCAGTTCTTC. The whole variable domain, remainder taken from reference TRBV30 and TRBJ2-1, is SQTIHQWPATLVQPVGSPLSLECTVEGTSNPNLYWYRQAAGRGLQLLFYSVGIGQISSEVPQNLSASRPQDRQFILSSKKLLLSDSGFYLCAWSQSSYNEQFFGPGTRLTVL.

This clonotype was counted many times. V and J are TRBV7-2 and TRBJ2-1, with D perhaps matching TRBD2 (5 bases). Germline V gene data show CDR1 as SGHTA and CDR2 as FQGNSA. The CDR3 covers 13 residues. Trimming removed 1 base at V and 6 bases at J, with 7 bases between. Here the CDR3 DNA reads TGTGCCAGCAGCTTAGGGGGAGTCAATGAGCAGTTCTTC. Its protein is CASSLGGVNEQFF.

The chain uses TRBV11-3 and TRBJ1-2; a possible D gene is TRBD1 (6 bases). The germline V gene has CDR1 SGHNT and CDR2 YENEEA. Trimming took off 4 bases at V and 4 bases at J, with 7 bases between the two ends. There are 12 residues in the CDR3. CDR3: CASSSQGYGYTF. The DNA of the CDR3 is TGTGCCAGCAGCTCACAGGGCTATGGCTACACCTTC. Full variable domain (outside the CDR3, taken from reference TRBV11-3 and TRBJ1-2): EAGVVQSPRYKIIEKKQPVAFWCNPISGHNTLYWYLQNLGQGPELLIRYENEEAVDDSQLPKDRFSAERLKGVDSTLKIQPAELGDSAVYLCASSSQGYGYTFGSGTRLTVV.

There are a few counts of this clonotype. The gene calls are TRBV29-1 and TRBJ1-5; 10 nucleotides match TRBD1. Germline assignment: CDR1 SQVTM and CDR2 ANQGSEA. With 5 bases clipped from V and 8 bases from J, the junction kept 6 bases outside the gene matches. The CDR3 loop spans 13 amino acids. In nucleotides, the CDR3 is TGCAGCGTTACGACAGGGGGCTTAGAGCCCCAGCATTTT. Translation gives CSVTTGGLEPQHF. The full variable domain, with the rest looked up from reference TRBV29-1 and TRBJ1-5, is SAVISQKPSRDICQRGTSLTIQCQVDSQVTMMFWYRQQPGQSLTLIATANQGSEATYESGFVIDKFPISRPNLTFSTLTVSNMSPEDSSIYLCSVTTGGLEPQHFGDGTRLSIL.

The chain couples TRBV11-2 to TRBJ2-1, with 9 positions matching TRBD2. The trim removed 6 bases at V and 4 bases at J, leaving 4 bases unmatched. Germline CDR1 is SGHAT and CDR2 is FQNNGV. This CDR3 has 14 residues. The CDR3 region is CASRRLAEYNEQFF. Here the CDR3 DNA reads TGTGCCAGCAGGCGACTAGCGGAGTACAATGAGCAGTTCTTC. The full variable domain, rest sourced from reference TRBV11-2 and TRBJ2-1, is EAGVAQSPRYKIIEKRQSVAFWCNPISGHATLYWYQQILGQGPKLLIQFQNNGVVDDSQLPKDRFSAERLKGVDSTLKIQPAKLEDSAVYLCASRRLAEYNEQFFGPGTRLTVL.

This clonotype occurred a few times. The chain combines TRBV4-1 with TRBJ2-1; 7 nucleotides line up with TRBD2. The CDR3 runs 14 residues. From germline, CDR1 is MGHRA and CDR2 YSYEKL. Unmatched junction bases numbered 9, after V lost 4 bases and J lost 9 bases. The CDR3 region is CASSRAGVKVEQFF. CDR3 DNA sequence: TGCGCCAGCAGCCGCGCGGGAGTAAAGGTTGAGCAGTTCTTC.

The rearrangement links TRBV20-1 to TRBJ2-1, with D possibly being TRBD2 (7 bases). Trimming stripped 6 bases from V and 3 bases from J, with 9 bases between. The CDR3 totals 12 residues. Germline V CDR1 and CDR2: DFQATT, SNEGSKA (reference sequence). This chain's CDR3 is CSAGGLYNEQFF. CDR3 coding DNA: TGCAGTGCCGGGGGGCTCTACAATGAGCAGTTCTTC.

In its sample, this clonotype was seen a few times. The J gene is TRBJ1-2, the V gene TRBV11-2; D is undetermined. The length of the CDR3 is 15 residues. Trimming pared 5 bases from V and 4 bases from J, leaving 17 bases between. The germline V gene has CDR1 SGHAT and CDR2 FQNNGV. CDR3 sequence (DNA): TGTGCCAGCAGCCCCGAAGCCTTGATTACCTATGGCTACACCTTC. Encoded protein: CASSPEALITYGYTF.

In this sample, this clonotype turned up many times. The chain carries TRBV24-1 and TRBJ2-2; possible D gene TRBD2, 5 bases. The CDR3 has 19 amino acids. Trimming pared 3 bases from V and 0 bases from J, leaving 19 bases between. Germline V gene sequence: CDR1 KGHDR, CDR2 SFDVKD. The CDR3 reads CATSDTGGGRNSNTGELFF. For the CDR3, the DNA is TGTGCCACCAGTGATACCGGCGGAGGCAGGAATTCGAACACCGGGGAGCTGTTTTTT.

This clonotype was counted many times. The J gene is TRBJ2-5, the V gene TRBV29-1; D might be TRBD1 (6 bases). Germline assignment: CDR1 SQVTM and CDR2 ANQGSEA. V shed 7 bases and J shed 0 bases, with 15 bases lying between them. The CDR3 is made up of 14 amino acids. The CDR3 DNA follows: TGCAGCGCGAGGGACACAACGTACCAAGAGACCCAGTACTTC. It encodes CSARDTTYQETQYF.

The chain employs TRBV6-5 and TRBJ1-1; D is undetermined. This CDR3 region has 15 residues. V was shortened by 6 bases and J by 7 bases, with 21 bases between the two germline ends. The germline V gene encodes CDR1 MNHEY and CDR2 SVGAGI. DNA of the CDR3: TGTGCCAGCAGACTTAAAAGCTACATGGCGAGTGAAGCTTTCTTT. As protein: CASRLKSYMASEAFF.

There are a few counts of this clonotype. The V and J genes are TRBV10-3 and TRBJ2-7; 9 bases align to TRBD1. CDR3 length: 13 amino acids. Per germline, CDR1 ENHRY and CDR2 SYGVKD. Losses at the gene ends were 6 bases for V and 5 bases for J; bases not matched to a gene: 5. The CDR3 sequence is CAIRGQGGDEQYF. For the CDR3, the DNA is TGTGCCATCAGGGGACAGGGCGGGGACGAGCAGTACTTC.

This clonotype was seen many times. This chain joins TRBV29-1 and TRBJ2-1, with a tentative D call TRBD2 (5 bases). Germline CDR1 SQVTM, CDR2 ANQGSEA. The length of the CDR3 is 16 residues. Trimming took off 4 bases at V and 0 bases at J, with 16 bases between the two ends. The CDR3 region is CSVAGADQSSYNEQFF. CDR3 bases: TGCAGCGTTGCCGGAGCGGACCAGAGCTCCTACAATGAGCAGTTCTTC.

In its sample, this clonotype was seen a few times. This chain connects TRBV24-1 to TRBJ2-1, with a tentative D call TRBD1 (6 bases). This CDR3 has 13 amino acids. CDR1 and CDR2 from the germline V gene are KGHDR and SFDVKD. V was shortened by 2 bases and J by 9 bases, with 10 bases between the two germline ends. Here the CDR3 reads CATSDWGLVEQFF. CDR3 DNA: TGTGCCACCAGTGATTGGGGGCTTGTTGAGCAGTTCTTC.

The sample holds a few counts of this clonotype. The V call is TRBV6-1, the J call TRBJ2-5, with a tentative D call TRBD2 (6 bases). The V end was cut by 4 bases, the J end by 5 bases, with 26 bases between. The CDR3 sequence is 18 residues long. Germline lookup yields CDR1 MNHNS and CDR2 SASEGT. The CDR3 sequence: CASSASSASSFYAETQYF. CDR3 nucleotide sequence: TGTGCCAGCAGTGCTTCTAGCGCCAGCTCCTTTTATGCGGAGACCCAGTACTTC.

This clonotype occurred many times. The chain combines TRBV27 with TRBJ2-7, with 10 positions matching TRBD2. Germline loops: CDR1 MNHEY, CDR2 SMNVEV (reference sequence). This CDR3 comprises 18 residues. V lost 0 bases to trimming and J lost 1 base; unmatched junction nucleotides: 9. The CDR3 here is CASSLSRRSGRVSYEQYF. CDR3 nucleotides: TGTGCCAGCAGTTTATCGAGGAGGAGCGGGAGGGTTTCCTACGAGCAGTACTTC.

The CDR3 region has the DNA TGTGCCAGCAGTGGGGCGAGGGTTAATGAAAAACTGTTTTTT. Translating gives CASSGARVNEKLFF. The chain has TRBV6-6 and TRBJ1-4, with a weak D call TRBD1 (5 bases). The CDR3 is 14 amino acids. The V end lost 5 bases, the J end lost 4 bases, and 11 bases lay between the germline ends. Germline values: CDR1 MNHNY, CDR2 SVGAGI (reference sequence).

This clonotype was recorded many times. The V gene is TRBV4-1, the J gene TRBJ2-5, with 7 nucleotides matching TRBD2. Germline values: CDR1 MGHRA, CDR2 YSYEKL. V was pared by 4 bases and J by 5 bases, with 4 bases of the junction left unmatched. The CDR3 runs 13 residues. CDR3 region: CASSRGGVETQYF. The CDR3 DNA is TGCGCCAGCAGCCGGGGAGGGGTTGAGACCCAGTACTTC.

The V gene is TRBV20-1, the J gene TRBJ1-1, with 7 bases matching TRBD1. The CDR3 covers 13 residues. Germline V lookup: CDR1 DFQATT, CDR2 SNEGSKA (reference sequence). Here the CDR3 DNA reads TGCAGCGGAGGGGACAGACTGAACACTGAAGCTTTCTTT. Translation: CSGGDRLNTEAFF.

In its sample, this clonotype was seen a few times. This chain links TRBV7-8 with TRBJ1-2; 7 bases agree with TRBD1. Germline CDR1 reads SGHVS; CDR2 reads FQNEAQ. The CDR3 covers 13 residues. J gave up 7 bases and V 1 base, and 3 bases lay outside the gene matches. CDR3 sequence reads: CASSLERTGGYTF. The CDR3 bases are TGTGCCAGCAGCTTAGAACGGACAGGTGGCTACACCTTC.

Only a few counts were recorded for this clonotype. The chain links TRBV5-5 to TRBJ2-5; 7 positions agree with TRBD1. CDR3 length: 14 amino acids. The germline V gene has CDR1 SGHKS and CDR2 YYEKEE (reference sequence). V shed 1 base, J shed 5 bases, and the junction held 5 bases outside the gene matches. The CDR3 coding sequence is TGTGCCAGCAGCTTGATAGGGGGCGCGGAGACCCAGTACTTC. Translating gives CASSLIGGAETQYF. The whole variable domain, remainder taken from reference TRBV5-5 and TRBJ2-5, is DAGVTQSPTHLIKTRGQQVTLRCSPISGHKSVSWYQQVLGQGPQFIFQYYEKEERGRGNFPDRFSARQFPNYSSELNVNALLLGDSALYLCASSLIGGAETQYFGPGTRLLVL.

V is TRBV12-3 or TRBV12-4 and J is TRBJ2-2; D is perhaps TRBD2 (5 bases). Trimming removed 6 bases from V and 1 base from J, with 9 bases in between. This CDR3 comprises 14 residues. CDR3 in DNA: TGTGCCAGCAGCGAACTAGAGAACACCGGGGAGCTGTTTTTT. It specifies CASSELENTGELFF.

This clonotype occurred a few times. The chain recombines TRBV12-3 or TRBV12-4 with TRBJ2-2; D unclear. Trimming took off 7 bases at V and 4 bases at J, with 4 bases between the two ends. There are 11 residues in the CDR3. The CDR3 coding sequence is TGTGCCAGCACAGTCACCGGGGAGCTGTTTTTT. It specifies CASTVTGELFF.

The J gene is TRBJ1-2, the V gene TRBV10-3, with TRBD1 as a possible D gene (6 bases). The CDR3 contains 13 residues. Germline V gene sequence: CDR1 ENHRY, CDR2 SYGVKD. Trimming cost V 2 bases and J 2 bases, with 6 bases left between them. The CDR3 loop reads CAISEDRNYGYTF. The DNA for the CDR3 is TGTGCCATCAGTGAGGACAGGAACTATGGCTACACCTTC.

This clonotype occurred a few times. The J gene is TRBJ2-6, the V gene TRBV20-1; 8 positions match TRBD1. Trimming took 0 bases from V and 0 from J; bases not matched to a gene: 7. The CDR3 totals 18 residues. Germline loops: CDR1 DFQATT, CDR2 SNEGSKA (reference sequence). The CDR3 bases are TGCAGTGCTAGAGATGCCAGGGGGCTCCCCTCTGGGGCCAACGTCCTGACTTTC. Its translation is CSARDARGLPSGANVLTF.

This clonotype was picked up many times. CDR3 bases: TGCGCCAGCAGCCAACAACTCGGGACAAGGTACAATGAGCAGTTCTTC. It yields the protein CASSQQLGTRYNEQFF. The rearrangement links TRBV4-1 to TRBJ2-1; tentatively, D is TRBD1 (6 bases). CDR3 length: 16 residues. Germline CDR1 and CDR2: MGHRA and YSYEKL. Trimming took off 2 bases at V and 4 bases at J, with 15 bases between the two ends.